The next 12 T cell receptor beta chains were all read from a single sample in a study of blood T cell repertoires in COVID-19. Profiled with immunoSEQ multiplex PCR; TCRdb holds only in-frame clones, not every one. The sample carries approximately 150,000 clones, around 88% recorded once. Sequenced sample: peripheral blood. These receptors all come from a human donor in a cohort sampled during active COVID-19.

This chain joins TRBV7-9 and TRBJ2-1; TRBD2 matches at 8 bases. The CDR3 sequence is 14 residues long. Germline V gene data show CDR1 as SEHNR and CDR2 as FQNEAQ (reference sequence). V gave up 6 bases and J gave up 7 bases; unmatched junction bases: 8. The CDR3 sequence: CASRDTSGGNEQFF. Here the CDR3 DNA reads TGTGCCAGCAGGGATACTAGCGGAGGTAATGAGCAGTTCTTC.

The V and J genes are TRBV3-1 (or the pseudogene TRBV3-2) and TRBJ1-2; D is perhaps TRBD1 (5 bases). Germline V gene lookup returns CDR1 LGHDT and CDR2 YNNKEL (reference sequence). The CDR3 is 14 amino acids. V lost 0 bases to trimming and J lost 3 bases, with 8 bases between them. As DNA, the CDR3 is TGTGCCAGCAGCCAAGAGGGGGGTTACTATGGCTACACCTTC. It codes for CASSQEGGYYGYTF.

The chain couples TRBV27 to TRBJ2-2, with 9 bases fitting TRBD2. In germline, CDR1 is MNHEY, CDR2 SMNVEV (reference sequence). The CDR3 has 18 amino acids. The V gene end was trimmed by 4 bases and the J gene end by 3 bases; junction bases not matched to a gene: 12. The CDR3 sequence: CASSYWMGVAGDTGELFF. CDR3 coding DNA: TGTGCCAGCAGTTACTGGATGGGAGTAGCGGGGGACACCGGGGAGCTGTTTTTT.

This clone was observed a handful of times. The J gene is TRBJ2-7, the V gene TRBV4-3; TRBD2 matches at 12 bases. Trimming removed 1 base from V and 3 bases from J; junction bases left unmatched: 7. The CDR3 consists of 17 residues. Germline-derived CDR1 and CDR2 are LGHNA and YSLEER. The CDR3 spells CASSQVYPTSGGYEQYF. CDR3 bases: TGCGCCAGCAGCCAAGTTTACCCGACTAGCGGGGGCTACGAGCAGTACTTC.

The chain has TRBV4-1 and TRBJ2-7; 9 bases match TRBD2. The CDR3 has 15 amino acids. V was clipped by 4 bases and J by 2 bases; unmatched bases: 6. Germline-derived CDR1 and CDR2 are MGHRA and YSYEKL. This CDR3 reads CASSPLAGETYEQYF. The CDR3 region has the DNA TGCGCCAGCAGCCCTTTAGCGGGGGAAACCTACGAGCAGTACTTC.

The sample holds a few counts of this clone. This chain's CDR3 is CASSESATEYQPQHF. The CDR3 nucleotides are TGCGCCAGCAGTGAGTCTGCCACCGAGTATCAGCCCCAGCATTTT. V is TRBV10-1 and J is TRBJ1-5; D unresolved. V was clipped by 0 bases and J by 5 bases, with 11 bases between them. The CDR3 spans 15 residues. Germline V gives CDR1 WNHNN, CDR2 SYGVQD (reference sequence).

The chain employs TRBV7-6 and TRBJ2-1; 8 positions agree with TRBD2. This CDR3 is built from 15 residues. Germline V gene data show CDR1 as SGHVS and CDR2 as FNYEAQ. The V and J ends lost 3 bases and 4 bases, in that order; junction bases with no gene match: 5. This CDR3 is CASSLYSGEYNEQFF. For the CDR3, the DNA is TGTGCCAGCAGCTTGTATAGCGGGGAATACAATGAGCAGTTCTTC.

J is TRBJ2-7 and V is TRBV5-4, with 8 bases matching TRBD2. V shed 3 bases and J 2 bases; nucleotides not matched to a gene: 10. Germline lookup yields CDR1 SGHNT and CDR2 YYREEE (reference sequence). This CDR3 has 16 amino acids. This chain's CDR3 is CASSSGSSGFPYEQYF. CDR3 nucleotide sequence: TGTGCCAGCAGCTCAGGATCTAGCGGGTTCCCCTACGAGCAGTACTTC.

V gene TRBV6-5 combines with J gene TRBJ2-7; 11 positions agree with TRBD1. V was pared by 6 bases and J by 2 bases, with 3 bases of the junction left unmatched. The V gene's germline CDR1 is MNHEY and CDR2 SVGAGI. This CDR3 has 14 amino acids. CDR3: CASSPGQGAYEQYF. CDR3 DNA: TGTGCCAGCAGCCCGGGACAGGGGGCCTACGAGCAGTACTTC.

The CDR3 DNA reads TGCGCCAGCAGTGGTAGTTACAGGGTAGGGGCGGGCACAGATACGCAGTATTTT. The encoded protein is CASSGSYRVGAGTDTQYF. V gene TRBV10-2 combines with J gene TRBJ2-3; TRBD1 might be the D (6 bases). V lost 4 bases, J lost 1 base, and 21 bases lay in between. This CDR3 region has 18 residues. Germline CDR1 reads WSHSY; CDR2 reads SAAADI.

This clone is labeled as medium-sized. The rearrangement links TRBV19 to TRBJ1-6; tentatively, D is TRBD1 (6 bases). The V gene lost 10 bases and the J gene lost 3 bases, with 19 bases spanning the gap. Germline lookup yields CDR1 LNHDA and CDR2 SQIVND (reference sequence). CDR3 length: 16 amino acids. DNA for the CDR3: TGTGCCACCTCGGAGGCAGGGGCGTACTATAATTCACCCCTCCACTTT. Translating it yields CATSEAGAYYNSPLHF.

The V gene is TRBV5-1, the J gene TRBJ2-1, with a possible D match to TRBD2 (5 bases). The germline gives CDR1 SGHRS, CDR2 YFSETQ. The CDR3 sequence is 14 residues long. V shed 0 bases and J shed 5 bases, with 9 bases lying between them. The CDR3 DNA is TGCGCCAGCAGCTTGGCCGGGAACCACAATGAGCAGTTCTTC. It specifies CASSLAGNHNEQFF.